Sequencing of this TCR beta chain was carried out in a study of shared clonotypes between healthy human individuals. Background on the study: Donors were a couple of women and a few men aged 18 to 49.

Each sample came from a Caucasian adult donor living in Nashville, Tennessee. TCRdb's copy holds only in-frame clones and misses some; the assay was immunoSEQ multiplex PCR. Here the sample spans over a million clones, roughly 96% being singletons. Germline CDR1 MNHNS, CDR2 SASEGT. V dropped 4 bases and J dropped 4; count of bases not matched to a gene: 6. The CDR3 has 16 amino acids. Sequenced sample: naive CD4+ T cells sorted from blood. Indicated subset: CD45RA+ positively selected. The chain links TRBV6-1 to TRBJ2-3, with TRBD2 identical over 12 bases. This receptor was identified in a man aged 25-45 years in good health. Here the CDR3 DNA reads TGTGCCAGCAGTGCTAGCGGGAGGGGTGGCGCAGATACGCAGTATTTT. The encoded protein is CASSASGRGGADTQYF.